The entry below gives a single T cell receptor beta chain sequence along with its context. The antigen is not known. The record originates from a study of cytomegalovirus exposure and HLA in healthy donors. About the study: Unique TCR beta sequences numbering approximately 120 million came from 150 million to 200 million T cells in an earlier analysis. Findings and caveats of the study: With high specificity and sensitivity, the classifier reportedly diagnosed cytomegalovirus status. The authors enumerated some 170 TCR beta chains as linked to cytomegalovirus.

PCR employed 60 Vbeta and 13 Jbeta primers. Clones were sequenced by immunoSEQ multiplex PCR, and TCRdb holds only the in-frame ones, with some missing. The table lists more than 110,000 clones, around 85% of them singletons. Germline loops: CDR1 SGHRS, CDR2 YFSETQ. The junction had 7 bases not matched to a gene; V was cut back by 2 bases and J by 4 bases. This CDR3 spans 16 amino acids. The clonotype originates from a man in his forties or fifties in good health and CMV-seropositive. The sequenced sample was PBMCs. The gene calls are TRBV5-1 and TRBJ2-1; 9 bases align to TRBD2. CDR3 loop: CASSFNAGGPYNEQFF. In nucleotides, the CDR3 is TGCGCCAGCAGCTTCAATGCGGGAGGGCCTTACAATGAGCAGTTCTTC.